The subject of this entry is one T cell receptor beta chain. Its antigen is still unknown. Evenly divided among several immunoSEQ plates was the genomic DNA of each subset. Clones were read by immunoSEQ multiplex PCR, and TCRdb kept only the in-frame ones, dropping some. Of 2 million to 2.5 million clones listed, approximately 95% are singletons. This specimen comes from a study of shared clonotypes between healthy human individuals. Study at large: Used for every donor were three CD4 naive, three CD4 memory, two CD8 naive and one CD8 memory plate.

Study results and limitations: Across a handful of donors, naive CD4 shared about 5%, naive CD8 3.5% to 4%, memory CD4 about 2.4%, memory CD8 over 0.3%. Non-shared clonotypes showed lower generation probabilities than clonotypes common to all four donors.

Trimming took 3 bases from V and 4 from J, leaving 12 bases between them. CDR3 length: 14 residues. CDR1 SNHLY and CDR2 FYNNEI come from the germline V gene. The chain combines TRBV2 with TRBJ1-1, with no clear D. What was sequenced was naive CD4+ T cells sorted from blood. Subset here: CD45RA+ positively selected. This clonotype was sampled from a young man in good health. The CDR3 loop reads CASSDRERSTEAFF. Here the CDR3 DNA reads TGTGCCAGCAGTGATCGGGAAAGAAGCACTGAAGCTTTCTTT.